The 32 T cell receptor beta chains in this list originate from one sample, sequenced in a study of T cell responses to AZD1222 COVID-19 vaccine. Method: immunoSEQ multiplex PCR; TCRdb's copy keeps in-frame clones and lacks some. The sample has about 140,000 clones, about 92% seen once. Sequenced here: peripheral blood, sampled on day 0 of AZD1222 vaccination. These receptors originate from an adult in good health.

V and J are TRBV27 and TRBJ1-1; no reliable D call. The CDR3 has 13 amino acids. Per the germline V gene, CDR1 is MNHEY and CDR2 is SMNVEV (reference sequence). V lost 5 bases and J lost 1, with 8 bases in between. CDR3 protein: CASSRTGNTEAFF. CDR3 coding DNA: TGTGCCAGCAGTCGGACGGGGAACACTGAAGCTTTCTTT.

The rearrangement links TRBV15 to TRBJ2-1; 11 bases line up with TRBD2. Trimming removed 5 bases from V and 10 bases from J; junction bases left unmatched: 16. This CDR3 spans 17 amino acids. Germline V gene lookup returns CDR1 LNHNV and CDR2 YYDKDF (reference sequence). The DNA of the CDR3 is TGTGCCACCAGCGCCTCAAAACCGGGACTAGCGGACTACGAGCAGTTCTTC. Its protein is CATSASKPGLADYEQFF.

V is TRBV15 and J is TRBJ2-7, with 8 nucleotides matching TRBD1. Germline CDR1 and CDR2: LNHNV and YYDKDF (reference sequence). Germline trimming cut 5 bases from V and 6 bases from J; bases unmatched to any gene: 12. The CDR3 is made up of 15 amino acids. The CDR3 region has the DNA TGTGCCACCAGCGCGGACAGGGAGGTTGGTGGCGAGCAGTACTTC. Residues: CATSADREVGGEQYF.

This chain uses TRBV28 with TRBJ1-5, with D unresolved. The CDR3 sequence is 14 residues long. In germline, CDR1 is MDHEN, CDR2 SYDVKM. V lost 6 bases to trimming and J lost 7 bases, with 16 bases between them. The CDR3 DNA sequence: TGTGCCAGCAGCCCGTCGGGGAGAAGGCAGCCCCAGCATTTT. Translation: CASSPSGRRQPQHF.

V and J are TRBV6-2 or TRBV6-3 and TRBJ1-4; D not certain. The CDR3 consists of 13 residues. Trimming shortened V by 2 bases and J by 8 bases, and 9 bases separated the two germline ends. Germline V lookup: CDR1 MNHEY, CDR2 SVGEGT. CDR3 in amino acids: CASSYEGKEKLFF. CDR3 DNA: TGTGCCAGCAGTTACGAGGGAAAGGAAAAACTGTTTTTT.

The gene calls are TRBV6-5 and TRBJ1-1; TRBD1 agrees at 7 bases. Germline lookup yields CDR1 MNHEY and CDR2 SVGAGI. The CDR3 is 14 residues long. The ends lost 6 bases at V and 1 base at J; junction bases unmatched: 5. The CDR3 sequence is CASSRRGANTEAFF. The CDR3 nucleotides are TGTGCCAGCAGCCGCAGGGGGGCGAACACTGAAGCTTTCTTT.

This chain links TRBV28 with TRBJ2-1; 10 bases fit TRBD2. The germline V gene has CDR1 MDHEN and CDR2 SYDVKM. The V gene end was trimmed by 7 bases and the J gene end by 4 bases; junction bases not matched to a gene: 4. CDR3 length: 14 amino acids. In DNA form, the CDR3 reads TGTGCCAGCATTGAACTAGCGGGGTACAATGAGCAGTTCTTC. It codes for CASIELAGYNEQFF. Complete variable domain (other parts from reference TRBV28 and TRBJ2-1): DVKVTQSSRYLVKRTGEKVFLECVQDMDHENMFWYRQDPGLGLRLIYFSYDVKMKEKGDIPEGYSVSREKKERFSLILESASTNQTSMYLCASIELAGYNEQFFGPGTRLTVL.

The chain is built from TRBV4-3 and TRBJ1-5, with a possible D match to TRBD1 (5 bases). Trimming removed 0 bases from V and 2 bases from J, with 11 bases in between. The CDR3 loop spans 16 amino acids. CDR1 and CDR2 (germline): LGHNA, YSLEER. The CDR3 region has the DNA TGCGCCAGCAGCCAAGACGTGGAACAGGGCAATCAGCCCCAGCATTTT. As protein: CASSQDVEQGNQPQHF.

The rearrangement links TRBV6-6 to TRBJ1-5; no firm D call. Trimming took off 6 bases at V and 4 bases at J, with 13 bases between the two ends. The germline V gene has CDR1 MNHNY and CDR2 SVGAGI (reference sequence). CDR3 length: 14 amino acids. CDR3 sequence reads: CASSPAGYNQPQHF. DNA of the CDR3: TGTGCCAGCAGCCCCGCGGGGTATAATCAGCCCCAGCATTTT.

CDR3 amino acids: CASSQRGRNTQYF. CDR3 DNA sequence: TGTGCCAGCAGCCAACGGGGGCGCAATACGCAGTATTTT. The chain couples TRBV14 to TRBJ2-3; D might be TRBD1 or TRBD2, each matching 6 bases. Germline CDR1 is SGHDN and CDR2 is FVKESK. CDR3 size: 13 residues. V was pared by 2 bases and J by 7 bases, with 10 bases between.

V and J are TRBV30 and TRBJ2-1; possibly TRBD1 for D (6 bases). Trimming cost V 4 bases and J 5 bases, with 9 bases left between them. Germline-derived CDR1 and CDR2 are GTSNPN and SVGIG (reference sequence). The CDR3 sequence is 12 residues long. As DNA, the CDR3 is TGTGCCTGGAACAGGGTCAACAATGAGCAGTTCTTC. Protein: CAWNRVNNEQFF. Full variable domain (outside the CDR3, taken from reference TRBV30 and TRBJ2-1): SQTIHQWPATLVQPVGSPLSLECTVEGTSNPNLYWYRQAAGRGLQLLFYSVGIGQISSEVPQNLSASRPQDRQFILSSKKLLLSDSGFYLCAWNRVNNEQFFGPGTRLTVL.

The chain is built from TRBV4-1 and TRBJ2-1; D possibly uses TRBD1 or TRBD2 (5 bases each). In germline, CDR1 is MGHRA, CDR2 YSYEKL. This CDR3 is 15 amino acids long. V lost 3 bases and J lost 0, with 9 bases in between. This CDR3 is CASSQGTTSYNEQFF. The CDR3 nucleotides read TGCGCCAGCAGCCAGGGGACGACCTCCTACAATGAGCAGTTCTTC.

V and J are TRBV11-2 and TRBJ1-3; D is unresolved. Germline V gene lookup returns CDR1 SGHAT and CDR2 FQNNGV. Trimming left V 5 bases short and J 2 bases short, with 13 bases between. This CDR3 is 15 amino acids long. The CDR3 protein is CASSPQVGTGNTIYF. The CDR3 DNA follows: TGTGCCAGCAGCCCCCAGGTTGGAACTGGAAACACCATATATTTT.

The J gene is TRBJ2-7, the V gene TRBV18; 9 bases are shared with TRBD1. From germline, CDR1 is KGHSH and CDR2 LQKENI. V lost 2 bases, J lost 3 bases, and 2 bases stayed unmatched. This CDR3 is 14 amino acids long. As DNA, the CDR3 is TGTGCCAGCTCACCAGTGGACAGGGGCTACGAGCAGTACTTC. This encodes CASSPVDRGYEQYF.

The chain employs TRBV9 and TRBJ1-3; 12 bases agree with TRBD1. There are 17 residues in the CDR3. V was clipped by 3 bases and J by 4 bases; unmatched bases: 8. CDR1 and CDR2 from the germline V gene are SGDLS and YYNGEE. This chain's CDR3 is CASSAPGTGGAGNTIYF. CDR3 sequence (DNA): TGTGCCAGCAGCGCACCCGGGACAGGGGGCGCGGGAAACACCATATATTTT.

V usage is TRBV7-2 and J usage is TRBJ2-2; perhaps TRBD1 as D (6 bases). Germline CDR1 reads SGHTA; CDR2 reads FQGNSA. The CDR3 contains 16 residues. The germline V and J ends were trimmed by 3 bases and 0 bases, with 11 bases remaining between them. DNA of the CDR3: TGTGCCAGCAGCTTCAGGGGCGGTGCGAACACCGGGGAGCTGTTTTTT. Translating it yields CASSFRGGANTGELFF.

This clone was observed a single time. The chain employs TRBV6-6 and TRBJ1-2, with a possible D match to TRBD1 (5 bases). The germline gives CDR1 MNHNY, CDR2 SVGAGI (reference sequence). V shed 0 bases and J shed 2 bases, with 10 bases lying between them. CDR3 length: 15 residues. CDR3 sequence (DNA): TGTGCCAGCAGTTACTCGAATCGGGGGAACTATGGCTACACCTTC. Translating gives CASSYSNRGNYGYTF.

The chain recombines TRBV25-1 with TRBJ2-7, with D maybe TRBD2 (5 bases). CDR3 size: 17 residues. V was cut by 6 bases and J by 6 bases, with 27 bases left in between. The germline V gene has CDR1 MGHDK and CDR2 SYGVNS. The CDR3 coding sequence is TGTGCCAGCAGCGAAGTCCATCCGAGGACGGGCGGGTTCGAGCAGTACTTC. It is translated as CASSEVHPRTGGFEQYF.

This sequence joins TRBV29-1 and TRBJ2-7; no clear D. The CDR3 contains 14 residues. Germline V CDR1 and CDR2: SQVTM, ANQGSEA. The V end lost 0 bases, the J end lost 7 bases, and 16 bases lay between the germline ends. CDR3 region: CSVEDSRNPREQYF. In nucleotides, the CDR3 is TGCAGCGTTGAAGACTCGCGTAACCCCCGGGAGCAGTACTTC.

The V and J genes are TRBV25-1 and TRBJ1-1; possibly TRBD1 for D (6 bases). The V and J ends lost 6 bases and 10 bases respectively, with 18 bases between them. CDR1 and CDR2 from the germline V gene are MGHDK and SYGVNS. The CDR3 runs to 13 residues. CDR3 loop: CASRGLGAHPAFF. In DNA form, the CDR3 reads TGTGCCAGCAGGGGTCTGGGGGCGCATCCAGCTTTCTTT.

This clone has only one observation. This rearrangement joins TRBV3-1 (or the pseudogene TRBV3-2) to TRBJ2-4; D possibly corresponds to TRBD1 (5 bases). The ends were cut back, 0 bases at V and 3 bases at J, with 9 bases in the middle. CDR3 size: 15 residues. The germline gives CDR1 LGHDT, CDR2 YNNKEL (reference sequence). CDR3 bases: TGTGCCAGCAGCCAAGATTTTCAGGGCAAAAACATTCAGTACTTC. Translating it yields CASSQDFQGKNIQYF.

This clone was observed a single time. This chain links TRBV19 with TRBJ2-1, with 13 bases fitting TRBD2. V shed 2 bases, J shed 9 bases, and the junction held 10 bases outside the gene matches. There are 17 residues in the CDR3. The germline gives CDR1 LNHDA, CDR2 SQIVND (reference sequence). CDR3 sequence (DNA): TGTGCCAGTAGTATATCCCGGACTAGCGGGAGAATTGGTGAGCAGTTCTTC. This encodes CASSISRTSGRIGEQFF.

Comments on this clone: Other DNA sequences from this sample encode an identical CDR3 as well. The rearrangement joins TRBV19 to TRBJ1-2; 8 nucleotides agree with TRBD1. Per germline, CDR1 LNHDA and CDR2 SQIVND (reference sequence). With V trimmed by 4 bases and J by 7 bases, 5 bases remained unmatched. There are 13 residues in the CDR3. The CDR3 region has the DNA TGTGCCAGTAGTAGGCAGGGGGCAATTGGCTACACCTTC. Its protein is CASSRQGAIGYTF.

The V gene is TRBV18, the J gene TRBJ2-6, with 7 nucleotides matching TRBD2. V trimming: 3 bases; J trimming: 1 base; junction bases outside the gene matches: 12. CDR1 is KGHSH, CDR2 LQKENI, per germline. This CDR3 is 19 amino acids long. CDR3 sequence reads: CASSPLGGETVSGANVLTF. The CDR3, as DNA: TGTGCCAGCTCACCGCTTGGGGGGGAAACCGTTTCTGGGGCCAACGTCCTGACTTTC.

V is TRBV7-9 and J is TRBJ1-1, with unresolved D. The CDR3 totals 14 residues. Germline V gene lookup returns CDR1 SEHNR and CDR2 FQNEAQ (reference sequence). V was trimmed by 0 bases and J by 4 bases, leaving 9 bases between them. The CDR3, as DNA: TGTGCCAGCAGCTTAGCACGAGCTAGCACTGAAGCTTTCTTT. The encoded protein is CASSLARASTEAFF.

The chain uses TRBV30 and TRBJ2-1; 9 bases line up with TRBD2. The CDR3 covers 14 residues. The junction had 2 bases not matched to a gene; V was cut back by 1 base and J by 4 bases. Germline V gene data show CDR1 as GTSNPN and CDR2 as SVGIG (reference sequence). The CDR3 DNA is TGTGCCTGGAGTGGACTAGCGGCATACAATGAGCAGTTCTTC. It codes for CAWSGLAAYNEQFF.

The V gene is TRBV19, the J gene TRBJ2-7; D is ambiguous. The germline gives CDR1 LNHDA, CDR2 SQIVND (reference sequence). Trimming took off 3 bases at V and 4 bases at J, with 10 bases between the two ends. This CDR3 is built from 13 residues. This CDR3 reads CASSISLPYEQYF. In nucleotides, the CDR3 is TGTGCCAGTAGTATTTCCCTACCTTACGAGCAGTACTTC. The whole variable domain, filled in from reference TRBV19 and TRBJ2-7, reads DGGITQSPKYLFRKEGQNVTLSCEQNLNHDAMYWYRQDPGQGLRLIYYSQIVNDFQKGDIAEGYSVSREKKESFPLTVTSAQKNPTAFYLCASSISLPYEQYFGPGTRLTVT.

This sequence joins TRBV28 and TRBJ2-3; no definite D call. There are 15 residues in the CDR3. The germline V gene has CDR1 MDHEN and CDR2 SYDVKM. Trimming stripped 2 bases from V and 0 bases from J, with 9 bases between. CDR3 DNA: TGTGCCAGCAGTTTAATCCGCGACAGCACAGATACGCAGTATTTT. Translating it yields CASSLIRDSTDTQYF.

The genes are TRBV2 and TRBJ1-6; D perhaps matches TRBD1 (6 bases). The germline V and J ends were trimmed by 6 bases and 10 bases, with 16 bases remaining between them. CDR1 SNHLY and CDR2 FYNNEI come from the germline V gene. The CDR3 runs to 14 residues. This chain's CDR3 is CASRALAGVSPLHF. CDR3 nucleotide sequence: TGTGCCAGCAGAGCCCTGGCAGGGGTGTCACCCCTCCACTTT.

V and J are TRBV5-6 and TRBJ2-3, with a weak D call TRBD1 (5 bases). From germline, CDR1 is SGHDT and CDR2 YYEEEE. This CDR3 comprises 15 residues. V was clipped by 1 base and J by 1 base, with 10 bases between them. The CDR3 region is CASSLRPTGTDTQYF. CDR3 nucleotide sequence: TGTGCCAGCAGCTTGAGGCCGACAGGCACAGATACGCAGTATTTT. Full variable domain (remainder filled in from reference TRBV5-6 and TRBJ2-3): DAGVTQSPTHLIKTRGQQVTLRCSPKSGHDTVSWYQQALGQGPQFIFQYYEEEERQRGNFPDRFSGHQFPNYSSELNVNALLLGDSALYLCASSLRPTGTDTQYFGPGTRLTVL.

The genes are TRBV5-1 and TRBJ2-3; D is uncertain. From germline, CDR1 is SGHRS and CDR2 YFSETQ. V dropped 2 bases and J dropped 1 base, with 5 bases sitting between them. This CDR3 has 13 amino acids. The CDR3 here is CASSFPGTDTQYF. The DNA for the CDR3 is TGCGCCAGCAGCTTTCCGGGCACAGATACGCAGTATTTT.

This chain links TRBV7-9 with TRBJ1-6; 8 bases align to TRBD1. CDR3 length equals 16 residues. Per germline, CDR1 SEHNR and CDR2 FQNEAQ (reference sequence). Losses at the gene ends were 5 bases for V and 4 bases for J; bases not matched to a gene: 7. The CDR3 loop is CASSIIQGAYNSPLHF. Here the CDR3 DNA reads TGTGCCAGCAGCATTATCCAGGGGGCTTATAATTCACCCCTCCACTTT.